This TCR beta chain derives from a study of blood T cell repertoires in COVID-19. Profiling relied on immunoSEQ multiplex PCR, and the TCRdb table lists in-frame clones only, not all of them. The sample lists 350,000 to 450,000 clones, nearly 90% occurring once. The length of the CDR3 is 15 residues. Germline V gene lookup returns CDR1 SGHRS and CDR2 YFSETQ. The V and J ends lost 0 bases and 5 bases respectively, with 14 bases between them. The sample taken for sequencing was PBMCs or T cells enriched from blood (not recorded which). The source is a woman aged 30 to 39 who had recovered from COVID-19. The chain carries TRBV5-1 and TRBJ1-2, with a weak D call TRBD1 (6 bases). This CDR3 reads CASSLDGRGEYGYTF. Written as DNA, the CDR3 is TGCGCCAGCAGCTTGGACGGCAGGGGCGAGTATGGCTACACCTTC.